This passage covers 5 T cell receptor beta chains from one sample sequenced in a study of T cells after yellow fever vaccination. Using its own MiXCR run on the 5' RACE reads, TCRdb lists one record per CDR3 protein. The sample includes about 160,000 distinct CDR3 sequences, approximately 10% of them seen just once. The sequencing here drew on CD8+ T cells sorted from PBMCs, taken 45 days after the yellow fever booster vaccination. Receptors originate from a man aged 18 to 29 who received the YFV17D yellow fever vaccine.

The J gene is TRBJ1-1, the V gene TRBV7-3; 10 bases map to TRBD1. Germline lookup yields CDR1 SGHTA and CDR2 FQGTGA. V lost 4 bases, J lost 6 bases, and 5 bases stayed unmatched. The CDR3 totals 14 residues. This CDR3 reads CASSSTGTGAEAFF. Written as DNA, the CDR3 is TGTGCCAGCAGCTCTACGGGGACAGGGGCTGAAGCTTTCTTT.

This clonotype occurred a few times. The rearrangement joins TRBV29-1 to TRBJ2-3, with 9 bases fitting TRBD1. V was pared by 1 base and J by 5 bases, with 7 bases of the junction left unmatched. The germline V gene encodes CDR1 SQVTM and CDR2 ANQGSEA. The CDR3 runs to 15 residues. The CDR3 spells CSVEVGTGHRDTQYF. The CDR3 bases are TGCAGCGTTGAAGTTGGGACAGGGCATCGAGATACGCAGTATTTT.

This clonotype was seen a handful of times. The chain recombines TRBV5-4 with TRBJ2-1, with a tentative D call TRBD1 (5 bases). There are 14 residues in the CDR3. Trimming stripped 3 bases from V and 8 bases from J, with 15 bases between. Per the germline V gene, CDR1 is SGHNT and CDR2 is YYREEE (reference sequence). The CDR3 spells CASSSRDSQDEQFF. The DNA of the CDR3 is TGTGCCAGCAGCTCGAGAGACAGTCAGGATGAGCAGTTCTTC.

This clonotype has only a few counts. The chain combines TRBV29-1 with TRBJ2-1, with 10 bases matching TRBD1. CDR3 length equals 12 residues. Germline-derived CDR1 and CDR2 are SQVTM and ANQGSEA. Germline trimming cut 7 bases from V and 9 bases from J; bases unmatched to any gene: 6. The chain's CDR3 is CSARQGATEQFF. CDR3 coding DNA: TGCAGCGCACGACAGGGGGCAACTGAGCAGTTCTTC.

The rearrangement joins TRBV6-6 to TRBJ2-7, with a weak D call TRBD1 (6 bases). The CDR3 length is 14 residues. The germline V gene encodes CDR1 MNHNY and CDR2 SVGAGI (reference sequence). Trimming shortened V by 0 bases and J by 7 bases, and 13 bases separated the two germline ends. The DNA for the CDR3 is TGTGCCAGCAGTTACTCTGGGGGCCCGGAGGAGCAGTACGTC. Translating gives CASSYSGGPEEQYV.